The rows below give T cell receptor beta chains drawn from one sample of a study of blood T cell repertoires in COVID-19. Measured with immunoSEQ multiplex PCR; TCRdb has only the in-frame clones, and not every one. The table has approximately 210,000 clones, about 88% seen once. The specimen was peripheral blood. The receptors originated from a middle-aged man with acute or convalescent COVID-19. Each CDR3 is given with its conserved first and last residue. The D gene is left open where the match is weak. For some rows the clone size is stated as once, few or many, or as a class when expanded; others skip it.

>TRBJ1-2|TRBV4-1|-|-
CASSQDPEVGGVGYGYTF
TGCGCCAGCAGCCAAGATCCAGAGGTCGGGGGGGTGGGCTATGGCTACACCTTC
>TRBJ2-2|TRBV5-4|TRBD2|-
CASSLAGGNTGELFF
TGTGCCAGCAGCTTGGCGGGGGGGAACACCGGGGAGCTGTTTTTT
>TRBJ2-2|TRBV10-3|-|once
CAISERTPSTGELFF
TGTGCCATCAGTGAGCGTACTCCGAGCACCGGGGAGCTGTTTTTT
>TRBJ2-4|TRBV14|-|-
CASSPRGAGIQYF
TGTGCCAGCAGTCCCCGGGGGGCGGGCATTCAGTACTTC
>TRBJ1-6|TRBV7-3|-|-
CASSSDPGGALHF
TGTGCCAGCAGCTCCGACCCCGGCGGGGCCCTCCACTTT
>TRBJ2-1|TRBV6-2/TRBV6-3|-|-
CASSPLGTLKGEQFF
TGTGCCAGCAGTCCCCTAGGGACACTCAAGGGTGAGCAGTTCTTC
>TRBJ1-4|TRBV5-6|-|-
CASSLGVTRNEKLFF
TGTGCCAGCAGCTTGGGGGTGACACGTAATGAAAAACTGTTTTTT
>TRBJ1-2|TRBV12-3/TRBV12-4|TRBD1|-
CASTQTGRGYTF
TGTGCCAGCACTCAGACAGGGCGGGGCTACACCTTC
>TRBJ1-2|TRBV5-1|TRBD1|-
CASSSQSGTGFYGYTF
TGCGCCAGCAGCTCTCAGTCCGGGACAGGGTTTTATGGCTACACCTTC
>TRBJ2-7|TRBV6-5|TRBD1|-
CASSIKGQGYSEQYF
TGTGCCAGCAGTATAAAGGGACAGGGGTACTCCGAGCAGTACTTC
>TRBJ1-1|TRBV7-9|TRBD1|few
CASSLTGTGTAFF
TGTGCCAGCAGCTTAACCGGGACAGGGACAGCTTTCTTT
>TRBJ2-7|TRBV11-2|-|-
CASSLNRVSYEQYF
TGTGCCAGCAGCCTCAACAGGGTCTCCTACGAGCAGTACTTC
>TRBJ1-1|TRBV7-3|-|once
CASSSTGIGTEAFF
TGTGCCAGCAGTTCAACAGGGATCGGAACTGAAGCTTTCTTT
>TRBJ2-3|TRBV6-5|TRBD2|-
CASSYPGGAEADTQYF
TGTGCCAGCAGTTACCCCGGGGGGGCCGAGGCAGATACGCAGTATTTT
>TRBJ1-2|TRBV19|TRBD1|-
CASRGQGARSYYGYTF
TGTGCCAGTAGGGGACAGGGGGCGCGAAGTTACTATGGCTACACCTTC
>TRBJ1-1|TRBV10-3|-|-
CAISEIRAGTEAFF
TGTGCCATCAGTGAAATCAGGGCTGGGACTGAAGCTTTCTTT
>TRBJ2-3|TRBV6-2/TRBV6-3|TRBD2|-
CASSQARLAGTDTQYF
TGTGCCAGCAGTCAAGCAAGGCTAGCGGGTACAGATACGCAGTATTTT
>TRBJ1-2|TRBV5-1|-|-
CASSPRQAYGYTF
TGCGCCAGCAGCCCACGACAGGCCTATGGCTACACCTTC
>TRBJ2-5|TRBV6-5|-|-
CASSPAGETQYF
TGTGCCAGCAGCCCCGCCGGAGAGACCCAGTACTTC
>TRBJ2-7|TRBV7-3|TRBD1|few
CASSSGQPNEQYF
TGTGCCAGCAGCTCGGGACAGCCCAACGAGCAGTACTTC
>TRBJ1-5|TRBV10-2|TRBD1|-
CASSLGQGGNQPQHF
TGCGCCAGTTCCCTTGGACAGGGAGGCAATCAGCCCCAGCATTTT
>TRBJ1-5|TRBV6-5|TRBD1|-
CASSSRDRPNQPQHF
TGTGCCAGCAGTTCCCGGGACAGGCCCAATCAGCCCCAGCATTTT
>TRBJ1-2|TRBV29-1|-|-
CSVEERLGSRRRGYTF
TGCAGCGTTGAAGAAAGGCTCGGGTCCCGACGGAGAGGCTACACCTTC
>TRBJ1-2|TRBV12-3/TRBV12-4|TRBD1|-
CASSLTGGYGYTF
TGTGCCAGCAGTTTGACAGGGGGCTATGGCTACACCTTC
>TRBJ2-3|TRBV5-1|TRBD1|-
CASSSQGASTDTQYF
TGCGCCAGCAGCTCACAGGGGGCTAGCACAGATACGCAGTATTTT
>TRBJ1-4|TRBV6-5|TRBD1|few
CASRLTGGDEKLFF
TGTGCCAGCAGATTGACAGGGGGCGATGAAAAACTGTTTTTT
>TRBJ2-3|TRBV6-1|-|-
CASSERGLDHTQYF
TGTGCCAGCAGTGAGAGAGGCCTCGACCATACGCAGTATTTT
>TRBJ1-2|TRBV6-5|TRBD1|-
CASRRQGRGYTF
TGTGCCAGCAGGAGACAGGGACGTGGCTACACCTTC
>TRBJ1-2|TRBV5-6|TRBD1|-
CASSLGRGKSYGYTF
TGTGCCAGCAGCTTGGGCAGGGGGAAGAGCTATGGCTACACCTTC
>TRBJ1-2|TRBV11-2|TRBD1|-
CASSLLSPGDRSGYGYTF
TGTGCCAGCAGCTTACTTAGCCCGGGGGACAGATCTGGCTATGGCTACACCTTC
>TRBJ1-2|TRBV27|TRBD1|-
CASRDRGRPNYGYTF
TGTGCCAGCCGGGACAGGGGACGCCCTAACTATGGCTACACCTTC
>TRBJ2-3|TRBV27|-|-
CASSLWQGTDTQYF
TGTGCCAGCAGTTTATGGCAGGGCACAGATACGCAGTATTTT
>TRBJ2-1|TRBV5-4|TRBD2|-
CASSREGRASYNEQFF
TGTGCCAGCAGCCGGGAGGGCCGTGCCTCCTACAATGAGCAGTTCTTC
>TRBJ1-1|TRBV18|-|-
CASSATGPEAFF
TGTGCCAGCTCCGCAACAGGGCCAGAAGCTTTCTTT
>TRBJ2-7|TRBV5-6|-|-
CASSLGSGDEQYF
TGTGCCAGCAGCTTGGGGTCAGGGGACGAGCAGTACTTC
>TRBJ2-6|TRBV24-1|TRBD1|-
CATSDLGQGEAGANVLTF
TGTGCCACCAGTGATTTGGGACAGGGGGAGGCTGGGGCCAACGTCCTGACTTTC
>TRBJ1-1|TRBV5-1|-|-
CASSRLGGGGTEAFF
TGCGCCAGCAGCCGATTGGGTGGGGGAGGGACTGAAGCTTTCTTT
>TRBJ2-7|TRBV4-3|TRBD2|-
CASSQEPGLAGGPGEQYF
TGCGCCAGCAGCCAAGAACCGGGACTAGCGGGAGGGCCGGGCGAGCAGTACTTC
>TRBJ2-6|TRBV2|TRBD1|-
CASRKQGSGANVLTF
TGTGCCAGCAGGAAACAGGGGTCTGGGGCCAACGTCCTGACTTTC
>TRBJ2-7|TRBV9|-|-
CASSPTDSSYEQYF
TGTGCCAGCAGCCCCACGGACAGTTCCTACGAGCAGTACTTC
>TRBJ2-7|TRBV6-5|-|-
CASSTDYEQYF
TGTGCCAGCAGCACAGACTACGAGCAGTACTTC
>TRBJ1-2|TRBV6-4|TRBD1|once
CASSGYRGQTYGYTF
TGTGCCAGCAGTGGCTACAGGGGGCAGACCTATGGCTACACCTTC
>TRBJ2-5|TRBV25-1|-|-
CASGRETQYF
TGTGCCAGCGGGAGAGAGACCCAGTACTTC
>TRBJ2-7|TRBV7-2|-|-
CASSLGAPYEQYF
TGTGCCAGCAGCTTGGGGGCCCCCTACGAGCAGTACTTC
>TRBJ2-3|TRBV5-1|-|-
CASSLSARGTDTQYF
TGCGCCAGCAGCTTGTCGGCAAGAGGGACAGATACGCAGTATTTT
>TRBJ1-5|TRBV7-3|-|few
CASSLTGGLNQPQHF
TGTGCCAGCAGCTTAACAGGAGGCCTCAATCAGCCCCAGCATTTT
>TRBJ1-2|TRBV7-6|-|-
CASSLGGLGGYTF
TGTGCCAGCAGCTTAGGAGGGCTCGGCGGCTACACCTTC
>TRBJ2-7|TRBV5-4|TRBD1|-
CASSLDPGQVSYEQYF
TGTGCCAGCAGCTTGGATCCGGGACAGGTGAGCTACGAGCAGTACTTC
>TRBJ2-3|TRBV5-1|TRBD2|-
CASSLTSGGATDTQYF
TGCGCCAGCAGCTTGACTAGCGGGGGGGCCACGGATACGCAGTATTTT
>TRBJ1-3|TRBV6-5|TRBD1|-
CASSRTGPGNTIYF
TGTGCCAGCAGTCGGACAGGCCCTGGAAACACCATATATTTT
>TRBJ2-3|TRBV30|-|-
CAWSVGSEPDTQYF
TGTGCCTGGAGTGTTGGGTCGGAGCCGGATACGCAGTATTTT
>TRBJ2-2|TRBV3-1/TRBV3-2|-|few
CASSTENTGELFF
TGTGCCAGCAGTACAGAAAACACCGGGGAGCTGTTTTTT
>TRBJ1-2|TRBV6-4|TRBD1|-
CASSSQGIYGYTF
TGTGCCAGCAGTTCACAGGGGATCTATGGCTACACCTTC
>TRBJ2-5|TRBV5-1|TRBD1|-
CASSFQGQETQYF
TGCGCCAGCAGCTTCCAGGGACAGGAGACCCAGTACTTC
>TRBJ1-2|TRBV28|TRBD1|once
CASRGQGARGYTF
TGTGCCAGTAGAGGACAGGGGGCCCGTGGCTACACCTTC
>TRBJ2-1|TRBV9|TRBD2|-
CASSELAGDYNEQFF
TGTGCCAGCAGCGAACTAGCGGGTGATTACAATGAGCAGTTCTTC
>TRBJ1-1|TRBV5-1|TRBD1|-
CASSFGTGRTEAFF
TGCGCCAGCAGCTTTGGGACAGGGAGAACTGAAGCTTTCTTT
>TRBJ2-7|TRBV4-1|TRBD1|-
CASSPRVGQVETYEQYF
TGCGCCAGCAGCCCCCGGGTGGGACAGGTGGAGACCTACGAGCAGTACTTC
>TRBJ1-3|TRBV5-8|TRBD1|-
CASSLGQVRNTIYF
TGTGCCAGCAGCCTGGGACAGGTCCGAAACACCATATATTTT